Shown below are 18 T cell receptor beta chains from a single sample sequenced in a study of T-cell reconstitution after alpha-beta-depleted transplantation in children. Library preparation (for TCRbeta) was performed with unique molecular identifiers. TCRdb reprocessed the PCR reads via MiXCR and lists one record per CDR3 protein. This sample yields 670,000 or so distinct CDR3 sequences, of which about an eighth are seen a single time; about 0.79% belongs to the top ten. Specimen: PBMCs, collected before TCRalphabeta/CD19-depleted stem cell transplant. The receptors were sampled from a girl aged 2 to 9 with congenital amegakaryocytic thrombocytopenia, due to receive a stem cell transplant.

The V gene is TRBV14, the J gene TRBJ2-3; 13 bases are shared with TRBD2. CDR1 and CDR2 from the germline V gene are SGHDN and FVKESK. The CDR3 loop spans 19 amino acids. The V segment lost 3 bases and the J segment 2 bases; nucleotides outside the gene matches: 11. The CDR3 sequence: CASSHGLAGVSPFTDTQYF. The CDR3 DNA is TGTGCCAGCAGCCACGGACTAGCGGGAGTCAGCCCCTTCACAGATACGCAGTATTTT.

This clonotype has more than one count but fewer than ten. The CDR3 coding sequence is TGCGCCAGCAGCTTGGATCCCCTAAGCCTCTACGAGCAGTACTTC. Protein: CASSLDPLSLYEQYF. The chain combines TRBV5-1 with TRBJ2-7, with D uncertain. Germline loops: CDR1 SGHRS, CDR2 YFSETQ. The CDR3 is made up of 15 amino acids. Between the trimmed V and J ends, which lost 0 bases and 3 bases, there was a span of 13 bases.

This clonotype came up a few times. The CDR3 loop is CASSLDSGRASTDTQYF. Here the CDR3 DNA reads TGTGCCAGCAGCTTAGATAGCGGGAGAGCTAGCACAGATACGCAGTATTTT. This sequence joins TRBV11-2 and TRBJ2-3; 9 bases match TRBD2. V dropped 0 bases and J dropped 0; count of bases not matched to a gene: 4. Germline CDR1 reads SGHAT; CDR2 reads FQNNGV. The CDR3 loop spans 17 amino acids.

This clonotype was detected a few times. The rearrangement uses TRBV29-1 and TRBJ1-2, with D unclear. Trimming removed 3 bases at V and 0 bases at J, with 8 bases between. The CDR3 has 13 amino acids. Germline lookup yields CDR1 SQVTM and CDR2 ANQGSEA. CDR3 region: CSVDSGTNYGYTF. CDR3 coding DNA: TGCAGCGTTGATAGCGGGACTAACTATGGCTACACCTTC.

This clonotype was counted only a few times. The chain carries TRBV20-1 and TRBJ2-1; TRBD2 matches 9 bases. Germline trimming cut 0 bases from V and 3 bases from J; bases unmatched to any gene: 3. CDR1 and CDR2 from the germline V gene are DFQATT and SNEGSKA (reference sequence). The CDR3 covers 15 residues. CDR3 nucleotide sequence: TGCAGTGCTAGAGATCGTAGCGGGAGCTACAATGAGCAGTTCTTC. This encodes CSARDRSGSYNEQFF.

This clonotype showed up many times. The chain has TRBV5-1 and TRBJ2-7; D is ambiguous. The V gene's germline CDR1 is SGHRS and CDR2 YFSETQ. CDR3 length equals 13 residues. The germline V and J ends were trimmed by 3 bases and 4 bases, with 11 bases remaining between them. CDR3 protein: CASSYTRTYEQYF. The DNA for the CDR3 is TGCGCCAGCAGCTATACTCGGACGTACGAGCAGTACTTC.

This clonotype turned up a few times. The V gene is TRBV20-1, the J gene TRBJ2-1, with a weak D call TRBD2 (6 bases). Looked up from germline, CDR1 is DFQATT and CDR2 is SNEGSKA (reference sequence). The CDR3 sequence is 14 residues long. The V gene lost 3 bases and the J gene lost 9 bases, with 18 bases spanning the gap. The CDR3 DNA sequence: TGCAGTGCTAGGGGTCTAGTCGGGAGAGGTGAGCAGTTCTTC. Protein sequence: CSARGLVGRGEQFF.

The chain combines TRBV21-1 with TRBJ2-2; the tabulated D call, TRBD1, remains unverified against the DNA. TRBV21-1 is flagged as a pseudogene. The CDR3 length is 16 residues. The chain's CDR3 is CASSKGDRGSTGELFF. The CDR3 DNA sequence: TGTGCCAGCAGCAAAGGGGACAGGGGGTCTACCGGGGAGCTGTTTTTT.

The V and J genes are TRBV20-1 and TRBJ2-1, with 7 bases that match TRBD2. The CDR3 extends over 15 amino acids. Germline loops: CDR1 DFQATT, CDR2 SNEGSKA (reference sequence). V gave up 0 bases and J gave up 3 bases; unmatched junction bases: 5. The CDR3 DNA reads as TGCAGTGCTAGAGAAGTAGCGGGTGGCTACAATGAGCAGTTCTTC. The encoded protein is CSAREVAGGYNEQFF.

This clonotype came up many times. This chain links TRBV10-3 with TRBJ2-2; D unclear. V was pared by 0 bases and J by 7 bases, with 3 bases between. The CDR3 runs to 12 residues. CDR1 is ENHRY, CDR2 SYGVKD, per germline. The CDR3 is CAISESGGELFF. The CDR3, as DNA: TGTGCCATCAGTGAGTCAGGCGGGGAGCTGTTTTTT.

This clonotype was counted ten times or more. The chain links TRBV15 to TRBJ2-1, with D unresolved. The CDR3 runs to 14 residues. Germline V gene sequence: CDR1 LNHNV, CDR2 YYDKDF (reference sequence). Trimming shortened V by 5 bases and J by 5 bases, and 13 bases separated the two germline ends. The CDR3 DNA follows: TGTGCCACCAGCGGAAGAACCAATAACAATGAGCAGTTCTTC. This gives the protein CATSGRTNNNEQFF.

There are many counts of this clonotype. The chain recombines TRBV6-5 with TRBJ1-2, with TRBD1 as a possible D gene (6 bases). V was trimmed by 4 bases and J by 4 bases, leaving 16 bases between them. Germline CDR1 MNHEY, CDR2 SVGAGI. CDR3 size: 15 residues. The chain's CDR3 is CASSFTGTRTYGYTF. CDR3 DNA sequence: TGTGCCAGCAGTTTCACCGGGACAAGGACCTATGGCTACACCTTC.

This clonotype has a count of ten or more. The rearrangement links TRBV7-8 to TRBJ2-7; TRBD1 aligns across 7 bases. With 4 bases clipped from V and 3 bases from J, the junction kept 3 bases outside the gene matches. The CDR3 spans 13 residues. CDR1 and CDR2 (germline): SGHVS, FQNEAQ. The CDR3 sequence: CASSWTGFYEQYF. The CDR3 coding sequence is TGTGCCAGCAGCTGGACAGGTTTCTACGAGCAGTACTTC.

Note on this clonotype: Since a much larger clone is just one base distant, this may be a read error. The rearrangement joins TRBV20-1 to TRBJ2-1; 13 bases fit TRBD2. The CDR3 loop spans 15 amino acids. Per germline, CDR1 DFQATT and CDR2 SNEGSKA (reference sequence). CDR3 loop: CSARRTSGSYNEHFF. In nucleotides, the CDR3 is TGCAGTGCCAGAAGGACTAGCGGGAGTTACAATGAGCATTTCTTC.

At least ten counts were recorded for this clonotype. The chain is built from TRBV5-1 and TRBJ2-1; possibly TRBD1 or TRBD2 for D (5 bases each). Deletions cut 0 bases from V and 4 bases from J, with 11 bases between. CDR3 length: 15 amino acids. Germline-derived CDR1 and CDR2 are SGHRS and YFSETQ. The CDR3 DNA is TGCGCCAGCAGCTTGGGGGGGTCCACGTACAATGAGCAGTTCTTC. It translates to CASSLGGSTYNEQFF.

This clonotype has at least ten counts. The chain has TRBV6-1 and TRBJ2-7, with 7 bases identical to TRBD2. The CDR3 sequence is 15 residues long. V lost 6 bases, J lost 0 bases, and 8 bases stayed unmatched. The germline CDR1 and CDR2 sequences are MNHNS and SASEGT. The CDR3 sequence: CASSLKRDHSYEQYF. In DNA, the CDR3 is TGTGCCAGCAGCCTGAAGCGGGATCACTCCTACGAGCAGTACTTC.

In this sample, this clonotype turned up many times. CDR3: CASSLIGGDAGAEAFF. CDR3 in DNA: TGTGCCAGCAGCCTTATAGGGGGAGATGCCGGGGCTGAAGCTTTCTTT. The rearrangement uses TRBV7-3 and TRBJ1-1; tentative D call: TRBD1 (6 bases). Trimming cost V 5 bases and J 6 bases, with 22 bases left between them. The CDR3 has 16 amino acids. Germline-derived CDR1 and CDR2 are SGHTA and FQGTGA.

This clonotype was recorded many times. The chain couples TRBV10-3 to TRBJ1-2, with D unclear. Germline lookup yields CDR1 ENHRY and CDR2 SYGVKD. Trimming cost V 2 bases and J 6 bases, with 16 bases left between them. The CDR3 has 15 amino acids. This chain's CDR3 is CAISEREWGIDGYTF. Here the CDR3 DNA reads TGTGCCATCAGTGAGCGGGAGTGGGGAATAGATGGCTACACCTTC.